Listed below are T cell receptor beta chains from one sample, sequenced in a study of PD-1 blockade in classical Hodgkin lymphoma. This table comes from immunoSEQ multiplex PCR, and its TCRdb copy is limited to in-frame clones, with some not included. The sample shows 10,000 to 14,000 clones, about 80% of them seen only once. The sample consisted of peripheral blood mononuclear cells (PBMCs), taken at baseline. Receptor source: a human donor with classical Hodgkin lymphoma. CDR3s include the opening cysteine and the closing phenylalanine or tryptophan. Fields, in order: J gene, clone size, V gene, D gene, CDR3 DNA, CDR3 protein. The D gene is left open where the match is weak. A clone size is listed for some rows: how often the clone was seen (once, few, many), or a class if it is expanded.

TRBJ1-5	few	TRBV18	TRBD1	TGTGCCAGCTCACTAACAGGGGACAATCAGCCCCAGCATTTT	CASSLTGDNQPQHF
TRBJ2-5	.	TRBV7-2	.	TGTGCCAGCAGCCCCCGGTTCTCAGGGGGGAGAGGGGAGACCCAGTACTTC	CASSPRFSGGRGETQYF
TRBJ1-1	.	TRBV2	TRBD1	TGTGCCAGCACTCCCCAGGGGGCATTCACTGAAGCTTTCTTT	CASTPQGAFTEAFF
TRBJ1-2	few	TRBV5-1	.	TGCGCCAGCAGCGTCAGGGGTAACTATGGCTACACCTTC	CASSVRGNYGYTF
TRBJ1-5	.	TRBV6-1	.	TGTGCCAGCAGTGAAGGGGGAGCTGGACCCCAGCATTTT	CASSEGGAGPQHF
TRBJ2-3	.	TRBV11-3	TRBD2	TGTGCCAGCAGCTTAGGGCGGGGGGGCCTAGGAGTAGATACGCAGTATTTT	CASSLGRGGLGVDTQYF
TRBJ2-7	few	TRBV6-1	TRBD1	TGTGCCAGCAGGGGACAGAGACCCTCCTACGAGCAGTACTTC	CASRGQRPSYEQYF
TRBJ2-7	.	TRBV10-3	TRBD2	TGTGCCATCAGTGAGTCGCACGGACTAGCGGGGGGGCACAAGCCCTACGAGCAGTACTTC	CAISESHGLAGGHKPYEQYF
TRBJ2-4	.	TRBV18	.	TGTGCCAGCTCACCGGGACCACAAGCGAGCTGGAACATTCAGTACTTC	CASSPGPQASWNIQYF
TRBJ1-1	once	TRBV7-8	.	TGTGCCAGCAGCTTGGGTTTAACTGAAGCTTTCTTT	CASSLGLTEAFF
TRBJ2-2	once	TRBV18	TRBD2	TGTGCCAGCTCACCCTCTAGCGGGACGGACACCGGGGAGCTGTTTTTT	CASSPSSGTDTGELFF
TRBJ2-1	.	TRBV6-1	.	TGTGCCAGCAGACGCTCCGGAAACAATGAGCAGTTCTTC	CASRRSGNNEQFF
TRBJ1-4	.	TRBV18	.	TGTGCCAGCTCACTACAGGCAACGTTTGGTGAAAAACTGTTTTTT	CASSLQATFGEKLFF
TRBJ2-1	.	TRBV2	TRBD2	TGTGTCACGAGGCGGGAGTACAATGAGCAGTTCTTC	CVTRREYNEQFF
TRBJ2-4	.	TRBV5-3	.	TGTGCCAGCAGCTTCTTTACCCTAGCCAAAAACATTCAGTACTTC	CASSFFTLAKNIQYF
TRBJ2-1	.	TRBV2	TRBD2	TGTGCCATTATTAGCGGGAGCTCCTACAATGAGCAGTTCTTC	CAIISGSSYNEQFF
TRBJ2-1	.	TRBV7-7	TRBD2	TGTGCCAGCAGCTTAGGTAGCGGGAGGTTCGATGAGCAGTTCTTC	CASSLGSGRFDEQFF
TRBJ2-5	.	TRBV7-9	TRBD1	TGTGCCAGCAGCTTCCGGGACAGGGCGGAGGAGACCCAGTACTTC	CASSFRDRAEETQYF
TRBJ1-5	.	TRBV2	.	TGTGCCAGCAGTGAAATAAGGGCTCAGCCCCAGCATTTT	CASSEIRAQPQHF
TRBJ1-2	.	TRBV23-1	.	TGCGCCAGCAGTCCCCCGGATTTGGGTGACTATGGCTACACCTTC	CASSPPDLGDYGYTF
TRBJ2-2	.	TRBV18	.	TGTGCCAGCTCACCAGTCACCGGGGAGCTGTTTTTT	CASSPVTGELFF
TRBJ2-3	.	TRBV7-9	TRBD1	TGTGCCAGCAGCGTTGACAGGGGGCTTTCAGATACGCAGTATTTT	CASSVDRGLSDTQYF
TRBJ1-2	.	TRBV21-1	.	TGTGCCAGCAGCAAAGTCGTGGGGGGTCATGGCTACACCTTC	CASSKVVGGHGYTF
TRBJ2-1	.	TRBV28	TRBD1	TGTGCCAGCAGCCGCCGGGACAGCTACAATGAGCAGTTCTTC	CASSRRDSYNEQFF
TRBJ2-7	few	TRBV5-4	.	TGTGCCAGCGCCATCGACAGTACGGGCTACGAGCAGTACTTC	CASAIDSTGYEQYF
TRBJ1-3	.	TRBV7-2	.	TGTGCCAGCAGCTTAGTTCAACTAAACTCTGGAAACACCATATATTTT	CASSLVQLNSGNTIYF
TRBJ2-3	.	TRBV7-9	TRBD2	TGTGCCAGCAGCTGGACTAGCGGGGGGGCCACAGATACGCAGTATTTT	CASSWTSGGATDTQYF
TRBJ1-2	.	TRBV10-3	TRBD1	TGTGCCATCAACGTGGGGAGGACAGGGATCTACACCTTC	CAINVGRTGIYTF
TRBJ2-1	.	TRBV7-6	TRBD2	TGTGCCAGCAGCTTAGGGACTAGTCGAAACAATGAGCAGTTCTTC	CASSLGTSRNNEQFF
TRBJ2-1	few	TRBV5-1	TRBD1	TGCGCCAGCAGCTTGGAGGACAGGGGTTACAATGAGCAGTTCTTC	CASSLEDRGYNEQFF
TRBJ1-1	.	TRBV27	.	TGTGCCAGCAGTTCGAACCCCGGGGGTTGCACTGAAGCTTTCTTT	CASSSNPGGCTEAFF
TRBJ1-2	.	TRBV7-8	.	TGTGCCAGCAGCTCACCCACAGCTTACTATGGCTACACCTTC	CASSSPTAYYGYTF
TRBJ1-2	.	TRBV6-1	.	TGTGCCAGCATGGAGCGCAACGAAGGAGGCTACACCTTC	CASMERNEGGYTF
TRBJ2-2	few	TRBV19	.	TGTGCCAGTAGTATACAAGACTCCAGTAGAGGGGAGCTGTTTTTT	CASSIQDSSRGELFF
TRBJ1-2	.	TRBV10-3	.	TGTGCCATCAGTGAGAACAGGGCTAACTATGGCTACACCTTC	CAISENRANYGYTF
TRBJ1-2	.	TRBV7-9	.	TGTGCCAGCAGCTCGGCCTCAGAACCTGCTAACTATGGCTACACCTTC	CASSSASEPANYGYTF
TRBJ2-6	once	TRBV6-6	.	TGTGCCAGCAGTTACTCCCGGGGGTCTGGGGCCAACGTCCTGACTTTC	CASSYSRGSGANVLTF
TRBJ2-5	.	TRBV7-2	.	TGTGCCAGCAGCCAGGCCCAGACGGAGACCCAGTACTTC	CASSQAQTETQYF
TRBJ2-7	few	TRBV7-2	.	TGTGCCAGCAGCTTAGCGGGGGTTTCCTACGAGCAGTACTTC	CASSLAGVSYEQYF
TRBJ1-1	.	TRBV5-6	.	TGTGCCAGCAGTTTCTTACCACAGCCGAACACTGAAGCTTTCTTT	CASSFLPQPNTEAFF
TRBJ2-1	.	TRBV7-2	TRBD2	TGTGCCAGCAGCCGTAGCGGGATGAACAATGAGCAGTTCTTC	CASSRSGMNNEQFF
TRBJ2-7	.	TRBV27	TRBD2	TGTGCCAGCAGTTTACGGCCCACTAGCGACCGATACGAGCAGTACTTC	CASSLRPTSDRYEQYF
TRBJ1-2	once	TRBV19	.	TGTGCCAGTAGTCGAACCCGGACAGTTACCATTGGTGGCTACACCTTC	CASSRTRTVTIGGYTF
TRBJ1-5	.	TRBV19	.	TGTGCCAGTAGCCCGGTCGGTTGGCCCCAGCATTTT	CASSPVGWPQHF
TRBJ2-7	.	TRBV4-3	TRBD1	TGCGCCAGCAGCCAAGGGGACAGGCTCTACGAGCAGTACTTC	CASSQGDRLYEQYF
TRBJ1-3	.	TRBV19	.	TGTGCCAGTACAGGGAACTTAGGAAACACCATATATTTT	CASTGNLGNTIYF